Listed here are 21 T cell receptor beta chains from one sample, sequenced in a study of T cells after yellow fever vaccination. TCRdb re-derived calls from the 5' RACE reads in MiXCR, one entry per CDR3 protein. This table has hundreds of thousands of distinct CDR3 sequences, less than 15% appearing once. The sample consisted of PBMCs, taken on the day of the yellow fever booster vaccination. These receptor sequences come from a young man who received the YFV17D yellow fever vaccine.

This clonotype occurred a few times. The J gene is TRBJ2-2, the V gene TRBV5-6, with D possibly being TRBD1 (6 bases). Germline V gene sequence: CDR1 SGHDT, CDR2 YYEEEE. This CDR3 contains 16 residues. V was trimmed by 3 bases and J by 1 base, leaving 13 bases between them. CDR3 in DNA: TGTGCCAGCAGCTCCCTCTCACAGGGGAACACCGGGGAGCTGTTTTTT. Residues: CASSSLSQGNTGELFF.

V gene TRBV28 combines with J gene TRBJ2-7, with a weak D call TRBD1 (7 bases). Trimming removed 10 bases at V and 1 base at J, with 17 bases between. The CDR3 runs 14 residues. Germline CDR1 is MDHEN and CDR2 is SYDVKM. The CDR3 is CATCRQGGSYEQYF. The CDR3 DNA sequence: TGTGCCACTTGCAGACAGGGAGGATCCTACGAGCAGTACTTC.

This clonotype was picked up a small number of times. V gene TRBV5-1 combines with J gene TRBJ2-3, with a weak D call TRBD1 (6 bases). V was shortened by 3 bases and J by 6 bases, with 20 bases between the two germline ends. Germline CDR1 SGHRS, CDR2 YFSETQ. CDR3 length: 16 residues. The CDR3 DNA reads as TGCGCCAGCAGCTACCCGACAGGACTCAATGTCGATACGCAGTATTTT. Protein sequence: CASSYPTGLNVDTQYF.

This clonotype was seen a handful of times. This sequence joins TRBV7-2 and TRBJ2-7; 8 bases align to TRBD2. The CDR3 runs 14 residues. CDR1 and CDR2 from the germline V gene are SGHTA and FQGNSA. Germline trimming cut 6 bases from V and 4 bases from J; bases unmatched to any gene: 8. The CDR3 region is CASRSGGGRYEQYF. The DNA for the CDR3 is TGTGCCAGCAGATCGGGCGGGGGGCGATACGAGCAGTACTTC.

This clonotype appeared a few times. The chain is built from TRBV29-1 and TRBJ2-3, with D perhaps TRBD1 (5 bases). Germline assignment: CDR1 SQVTM and CDR2 ANQGSEA. With 2 bases removed from V and 10 bases from J, the gap between germline ends came to 13 bases. The CDR3 length is 12 residues. CDR3 coding DNA: TGCAGCGTTGAATGGGGCTCGGCGCCGCAGTATTTT. This codes for CSVEWGSAPQYF.

The chain combines TRBV6-2 or TRBV6-3 with TRBJ2-6, with D possibly being TRBD1 or TRBD2 (5 bases each). The CDR3 totals 17 residues. Germline V gene sequence: CDR1 MNHEY, CDR2 SVGEGT. V was shortened by 2 bases and J by 0 bases, with 11 bases between the two germline ends. Written as DNA, the CDR3 is TGTGCCAGCAGTTACGGGTTTGGGACCTCTGGGGCCAACGTCCTGACTTTC. Translating gives CASSYGFGTSGANVLTF.

This clonotype occurred a few times. The chain combines TRBV18 with TRBJ2-3; 7 bases line up with TRBD2. Unmatched junction bases numbered 6, after V lost 3 bases and J lost 3 bases. The CDR3 length is 15 residues. In germline, CDR1 is KGHSH, CDR2 LQKENI. Here the CDR3 reads CASSPWGGTTDTQYF. CDR3 DNA sequence: TGTGCCAGCTCACCCTGGGGGGGGACGACAGATACGCAGTATTTT.

This clonotype was seen only a few times. The chain links TRBV6-1 to TRBJ2-1; D not resolved. Trimming pared 6 bases from V and 0 bases from J, leaving 15 bases between. The CDR3 has 16 amino acids. The germline CDR1 and CDR2 sequences are MNHNS and SASEGT. In nucleotides, the CDR3 is TGTGCCAGCAGGACCCATTATGGGGACTCCTACAATGAGCAGTTCTTC. It specifies CASRTHYGDSYNEQFF.

V gene TRBV21-1 combines with J gene TRBJ2-1; TRBD1, the table's D call, was not compared with the DNA. TRBV21-1 is a known pseudogene. This CDR3 contains 16 residues. In DNA, the CDR3 is TGTGCCAGCAGCAATTTACAGGGTGCGGGCTACAATGAGCAGTTCTTC. This translates into CASSNLQGAGYNEQFF.

This clonotype was counted only a few times. The V and J genes are TRBV18 and TRBJ2-1; D is perhaps TRBD1 (5 bases). Deletions cut 1 base from V and 1 base from J, with 8 bases between. CDR1 is KGHSH, CDR2 LQKENI, per germline. This CDR3 has 15 amino acids. The CDR3 is CASSPRGLSYNEQFF. CDR3 sequence (DNA): TGTGCCAGCTCACCACGGGGCTTATCCTACAATGAGCAGTTCTTC.

The V and J genes are TRBV28 and TRBJ2-1; D gene uncertain. The CDR3 contains 15 residues. Trimming shortened V by 6 bases and J by 0 bases, and 12 bases separated the two germline ends. CDR1 is MDHEN and CDR2 is SYDVKM in the germline V gene. The chain's CDR3 is CASRRSSSSYNEQFF. The CDR3 coding sequence is TGTGCCAGCAGACGATCTTCGAGCTCCTACAATGAGCAGTTCTTC.

The J gene is TRBJ1-1, the V gene TRBV7-6; the D gene is possibly TRBD1 (6 bases). The CDR3 extends over 14 amino acids. Deletions cut 1 base from V and 4 bases from J, with 10 bases between. The germline gives CDR1 SGHVS, CDR2 FNYEAQ. The CDR3 DNA follows: TGTGCCAGCAGCTTAGACAGGGCGGGCACTGAAGCTTTCTTT. Amino acid sequence: CASSLDRAGTEAFF.

This clonotype turned up a few times. V usage is TRBV6-5 and J usage is TRBJ1-4, with D tentatively TRBD1 (6 bases). Germline CDR1 and CDR2: MNHEY and SVGAGI. Trimming stripped 3 bases from V and 4 bases from J, with 18 bases between. This CDR3 region has 17 residues. CDR3 coding DNA: TGTGCCAGCAGTTATAGGGGGTCTAGGTCCCGTAATGAAAAACTGTTTTTT. It encodes CASSYRGSRSRNEKLFF.

This clonotype was seen a few times. The rearrangement links TRBV18 to TRBJ2-4; TRBD2 might be the D (5 bases). Trimming pared 0 bases from V and 3 bases from J, leaving 15 bases between. The CDR3 runs 17 residues. Germline CDR1 KGHSH, CDR2 LQKENI. The CDR3 DNA sequence: TGTGCCAGCTCACCACCGGTTGGGAGCGGAGACAAAAACATTCAGTACTTC. This codes for CASSPPVGSGDKNIQYF.

The chain is built from TRBV30 and TRBJ2-1, with 15 nucleotides matching TRBD2. The CDR3 has 18 amino acids. CDR1 and CDR2 from the germline V gene are GTSNPN and SVGIG (reference sequence). Trimming took 0 bases from V and 7 from J; bases not matched to a gene: 10. The CDR3 bases are TGTGCCTGGAGTGTTATGCGGGGGACTAGCGGGAGGAGGAATGAGCAGTTCTTC. It yields the protein CAWSVMRGTSGRRNEQFF. Drawing the rest from reference TRBV30 and TRBJ2-1, the complete variable domain is SQTIHQWPATLVQPVGSPLSLECTVEGTSNPNLYWYRQAAGRGLQLLFYSVGIGQISSEVPQNLSASRPQDRQFILSSKKLLLSDSGFYLCAWSVMRGTSGRRNEQFFGPGTRLTVL.

This sequence joins TRBV29-1 and TRBJ2-3; TRBD1 matches 8 bases. Germline CDR1 SQVTM, CDR2 ANQGSEA. The CDR3 sequence is 18 residues long. Trimming removed 7 bases from V and 0 bases from J; junction bases left unmatched: 18. CDR3 in DNA: TGCAGCGCCGACGGTGGGCCAGGGGGCGAAAAGAGCACAGATACGCAGTATTTT. Its translation: CSADGGPGGEKSTDTQYF.

This chain connects TRBV20-1 to TRBJ2-1; D perhaps matches TRBD1 (5 bases). CDR3 length equals 13 residues. With 6 bases removed from V and 7 bases from J, the gap between germline ends came to 16 bases. In germline, CDR1 is DFQATT, CDR2 SNEGSKA (reference sequence). As DNA, the CDR3 is TGCAGTGCGCCATCAGGGCTAACTAATGAGCAGTTCTTC. This translates into CSAPSGLTNEQFF.

The chain employs TRBV5-1 and TRBJ2-1; maybe TRBD2 (7 bases). The CDR3 is 17 residues long. The V and J ends lost 0 bases and 0 bases respectively, with 13 bases between them. Germline assignment: CDR1 SGHRS and CDR2 YFSETQ. DNA of the CDR3: TGCGCCAGCAGCTTGGAGGGGGGGAGTATCTCCTACAATGAGCAGTTCTTC. Translating it yields CASSLEGGSISYNEQFF.

V is TRBV5-1 and J is TRBJ2-1, with 7 bases lining up with TRBD2. Germline CDR1 SGHRS, CDR2 YFSETQ. The CDR3 covers 16 residues. V gave up 3 bases and J gave up 7 bases; unmatched junction bases: 13. CDR3 DNA sequence: TGCGCCAGCAGCTCATTTTTGGGCGGGAGTTATAATGAGCAGTTCTTC. Translation: CASSSFLGGSYNEQFF.

This chain links TRBV30 with TRBJ2-2, with TRBD1 matching 7 bases. Trimming at V came to 4 bases and at J to 6 bases, leaving 2 bases not matched to a gene. The CDR3 runs to 12 residues. In germline, CDR1 is GTSNPN, CDR2 SVGIG (reference sequence). CDR3: CAWIQGAGELFF. The CDR3 region has the DNA TGTGCCTGGATCCAGGGGGCCGGGGAGCTGTTTTTT.

This clonotype appeared a few times. This chain uses TRBV10-3 with TRBJ2-3; D unresolved. The V end was cut by 4 bases, the J end by 0 bases, with 11 bases between. This CDR3 region has 15 residues. Germline V gene lookup returns CDR1 ENHRY and CDR2 SYGVKD. The CDR3 region is CAISGRVESTDTQYF. In DNA, the CDR3 is TGTGCCATCAGTGGCCGAGTAGAAAGCACAGATACGCAGTATTTT.